The entry below gives a single T cell receptor beta chain sequence along with its context. This specimen comes from a study of technical replicates of blood from a few donors. TCRdb keeps only in-frame clones here, not all; method: immunoSEQ multiplex PCR. This sample has 65,000 to 95,000 clones, with around 85% found just once. The specimen was PBMCs. The sequence was obtained from a human donor in good health. Some clones in this sample may be carry-over from other donors' samples.

The CDR3 protein is CASSQEWGTGLHEQYF. The CDR3 coding sequence is TGTGCCAGCAGCCAAGAATGGGGGACAGGGCTCCACGAGCAGTACTTC. The rearrangement uses TRBV14 and TRBJ2-7, with 9 bases fitting TRBD1. This CDR3 is 16 amino acids long. From germline, CDR1 is SGHDN and CDR2 FVKESK. V dropped 0 bases and J dropped 5; count of bases not matched to a gene: 8.